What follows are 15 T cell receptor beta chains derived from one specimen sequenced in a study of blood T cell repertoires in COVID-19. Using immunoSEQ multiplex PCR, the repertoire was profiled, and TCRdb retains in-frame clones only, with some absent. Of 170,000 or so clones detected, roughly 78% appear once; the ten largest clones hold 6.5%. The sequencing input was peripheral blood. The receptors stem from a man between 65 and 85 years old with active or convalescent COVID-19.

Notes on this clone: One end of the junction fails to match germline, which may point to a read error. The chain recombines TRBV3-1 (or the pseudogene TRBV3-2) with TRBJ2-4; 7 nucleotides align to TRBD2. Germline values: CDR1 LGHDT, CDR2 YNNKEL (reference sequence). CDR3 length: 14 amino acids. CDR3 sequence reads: CASSLNPEGGTQSF. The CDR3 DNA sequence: TGTGCCAGCAGCCTCAACCCCGAGGGAGGGACCCAAAGCTTC.

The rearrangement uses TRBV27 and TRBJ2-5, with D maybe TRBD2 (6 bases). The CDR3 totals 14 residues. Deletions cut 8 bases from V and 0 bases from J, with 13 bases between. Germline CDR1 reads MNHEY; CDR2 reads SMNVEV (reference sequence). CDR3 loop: CASSLGGYQETQYF. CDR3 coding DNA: TGTGCCAGCTCCCTGGGAGGATACCAAGAGACCCAGTACTTC.

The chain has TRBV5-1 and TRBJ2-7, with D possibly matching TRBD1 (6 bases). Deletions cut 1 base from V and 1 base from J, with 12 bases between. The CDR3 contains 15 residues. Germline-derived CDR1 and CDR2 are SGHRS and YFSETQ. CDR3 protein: CASSLQGQPSYEQYF. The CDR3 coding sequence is TGCGCCAGCAGCTTGCAGGGGCAACCATCCTACGAGCAGTACTTC.

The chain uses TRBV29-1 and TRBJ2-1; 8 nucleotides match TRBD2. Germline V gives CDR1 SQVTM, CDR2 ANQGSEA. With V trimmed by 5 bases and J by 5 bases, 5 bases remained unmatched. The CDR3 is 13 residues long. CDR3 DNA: TGCAGCGTTTCAGGGCGGGGGGACAATGAGCAGTTCTTC. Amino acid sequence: CSVSGRGDNEQFF.

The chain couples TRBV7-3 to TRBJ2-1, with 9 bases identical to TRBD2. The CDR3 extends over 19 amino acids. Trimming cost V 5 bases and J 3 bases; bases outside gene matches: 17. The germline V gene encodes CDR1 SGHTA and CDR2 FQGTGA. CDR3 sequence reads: CASSPSAAGGPTNYNEQFF. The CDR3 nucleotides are TGTGCCAGCAGCCCATCCGCAGCGGGAGGCCCTACTAACTACAATGAGCAGTTCTTC.

CDR3 in amino acids: CAISQREGNTGELFF. DNA for the CDR3: TGTGCCATCAGCCAGCGGGAGGGAAACACCGGGGAGCTGTTTTTT. V and J are TRBV10-3 and TRBJ2-2, with 10 positions matching TRBD2. V lost 6 bases, J lost 2 bases, and 3 bases stayed unmatched. This CDR3 is built from 15 residues. Germline V gene data show CDR1 as ENHRY and CDR2 as SYGVKD.

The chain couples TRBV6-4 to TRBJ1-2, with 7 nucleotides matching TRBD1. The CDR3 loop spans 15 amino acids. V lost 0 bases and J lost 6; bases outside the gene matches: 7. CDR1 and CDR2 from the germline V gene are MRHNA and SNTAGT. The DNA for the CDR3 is TGTGCCAGCAGTGACTCTGGGACAGATGCCCATGGCTACACCTTC. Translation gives CASSDSGTDAHGYTF.

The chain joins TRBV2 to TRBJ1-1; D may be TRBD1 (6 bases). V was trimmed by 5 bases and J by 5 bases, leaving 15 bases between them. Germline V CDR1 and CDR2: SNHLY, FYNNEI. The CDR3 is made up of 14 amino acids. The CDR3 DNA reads TGTGCCAGCAGTCCAGACAGGTTCAGAACTGAAGCTTTCTTT. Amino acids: CASSPDRFRTEAFF.

The CDR3 here is CSVDSYGQGSYEQYF. The DNA for the CDR3 is TGCAGCGTCGATTCCTACGGACAGGGATCCTACGAGCAGTACTTC. The chain has TRBV29-1 and TRBJ2-7, with 8 bases matching TRBD1. This CDR3 has 15 residues. The germline V gene has CDR1 SQVTM and CDR2 ANQGSEA. Losses at the gene ends were 6 bases for V and 1 base for J; bases not matched to a gene: 11.

CDR3 residues: CASSRQGAWYNEQFF. CDR3 nucleotide sequence: TGTGCCAGCTCCCGACAGGGGGCGTGGTACAATGAGCAGTTCTTC. This sequence joins TRBV18 and TRBJ2-1; 10 nucleotides line up with TRBD1. There are 15 residues in the CDR3. The ends lost 6 bases at V and 4 bases at J; junction bases unmatched: 6. Germline V gene data show CDR1 as KGHSH and CDR2 as LQKENI.

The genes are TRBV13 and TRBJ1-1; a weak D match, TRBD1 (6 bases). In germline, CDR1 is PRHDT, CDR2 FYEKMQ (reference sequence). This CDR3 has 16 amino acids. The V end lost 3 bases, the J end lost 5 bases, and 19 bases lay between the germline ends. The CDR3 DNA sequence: TGTGCCAGCAGCTTGGGCTTTGGGGGAAGGGGGACTGAAGCTTTCTTT. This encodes CASSLGFGGRGTEAFF.

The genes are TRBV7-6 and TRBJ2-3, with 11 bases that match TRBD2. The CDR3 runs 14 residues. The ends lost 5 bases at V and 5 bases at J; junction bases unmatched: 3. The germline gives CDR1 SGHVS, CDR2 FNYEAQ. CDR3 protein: CASSETSGRDTQYF. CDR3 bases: TGTGCCAGCAGCGAAACTAGCGGGAGAGATACGCAGTATTTT.

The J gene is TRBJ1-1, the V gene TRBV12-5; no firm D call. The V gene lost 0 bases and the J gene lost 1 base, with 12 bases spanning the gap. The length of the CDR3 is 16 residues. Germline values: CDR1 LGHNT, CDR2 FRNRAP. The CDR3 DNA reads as TGTGCTAGTGGTTTGGTAGGGAGGGTCTGGAACACTGAAGCTTTCTTT. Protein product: CASGLVGRVWNTEAFF. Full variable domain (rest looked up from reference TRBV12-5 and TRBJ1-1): DARVTQTPRHKVTEMGQEVTMRCQPILGHNTVFWYRQTMMQGLELLAYFRNRAPLDDSGMPKDRFSAEMPDATLATLKIQPSEPRDSAVYFCASGLVGRVWNTEAFFGQGTRLTVV.

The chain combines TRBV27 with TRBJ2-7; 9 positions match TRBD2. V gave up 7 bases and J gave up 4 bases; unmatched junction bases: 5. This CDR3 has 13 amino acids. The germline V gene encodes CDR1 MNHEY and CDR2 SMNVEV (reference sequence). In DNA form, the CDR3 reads TGTGCCAGCACAGCGGGAGGCGGGTACGAGCAGTACTTC. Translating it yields CASTAGGGYEQYF.

The CDR3 DNA sequence: TGTGCCAGCAGACTAGCGGGGAGCTCCTACGAGCAGTACTTC. This translates into CASRLAGSSYEQYF. The rearrangement uses TRBV2 and TRBJ2-7, with 10 bases identical to TRBD2. The ends lost 6 bases at V and 0 bases at J; junction bases unmatched: 2. The length of the CDR3 is 14 residues. Looked up from germline, CDR1 is SNHLY and CDR2 is FYNNEI.